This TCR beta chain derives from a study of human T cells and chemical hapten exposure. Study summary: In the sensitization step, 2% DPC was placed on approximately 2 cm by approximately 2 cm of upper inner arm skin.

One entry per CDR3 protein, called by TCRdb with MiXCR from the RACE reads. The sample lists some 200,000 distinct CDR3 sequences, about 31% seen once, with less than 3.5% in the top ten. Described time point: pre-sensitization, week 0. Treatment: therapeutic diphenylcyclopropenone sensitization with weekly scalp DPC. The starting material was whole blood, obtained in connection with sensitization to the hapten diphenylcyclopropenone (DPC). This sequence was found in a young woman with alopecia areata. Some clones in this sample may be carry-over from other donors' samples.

The CDR3 DNA follows: TGTGCCAGCAGCCAAGCTACGGGGGGGCAGCCCCAGCATTTT. Translation: CASSQATGGQPQHF. The J gene is TRBJ1-5, the V gene TRBV3-1; weak D call: TRBD1 (5 bases). The CDR3 is 14 residues long. Germline V gene data show CDR1 as LGHDT and CDR2 as YNNKEL (reference sequence). V was cut by 1 base and J by 7 bases, with 11 bases left in between.